This TCR beta chain was identified during a study of cytomegalovirus exposure and HLA in healthy donors. Primers: 60 Vbeta forward and 13 Jbeta reverse. The method was immunoSEQ multiplex PCR; TCRdb's version includes in-frame clones alone and lacks a portion of them. In the table there are some 87,000 clones, 65% to 85% of which are singletons. Trimming took 7 bases from V and 3 from J, leaving 13 bases between them. Germline V gene data show CDR1 as SGHKS and CDR2 as YYEKEE (reference sequence). The CDR3 runs to 14 residues. The V call is TRBV5-5, the J call TRBJ2-2, with D possibly being TRBD1 (6 bases). The TCR sequence derives from a woman aged 40 to 50 in good health and CMV-seropositive. The specimen sequenced was PBMCs. The CDR3 sequence: CASSNRVDTGELFF. CDR3 in DNA: TGTGCCAGCTCGAACAGGGTCGACACCGGGGAGCTGTTTTTT.